These 30 T cell receptor beta chains originate from one sample sequenced in a study of radiotherapy plus CTLA-4 blockade in lung cancer (dated by TCRdb to the late 2010s). The method was the immunoSEQ multiplex PCR assay. Drawn from immuneACCESS, this table holds only the in-frame rearrangements with V and J called that TCRdb kept. Clones are partly lost; checked studies trace under half to an unresolved V gene and leave the rest unexplained. The sample table contains about 45,000 clones; only one count was recorded for about 70% of them. The ten largest make up roughly a quarter of the sample. The sample consisted of peripheral blood, taken from a patient treated with radiotherapy plus ipilimumab. The receptor set was obtained from a human donor with non-small cell lung cancer who had a partial response to radiotherapy plus ipilimumab.

The V and J genes are TRBV30 and TRBJ2-1, with D perhaps matching TRBD1 (5 bases). CDR1 and CDR2 (germline): GTSNPN, SVGIG (reference sequence). The CDR3 loop spans 14 amino acids. V lost 0 bases to trimming and J lost 8 bases, with 14 bases between them. The CDR3, as DNA: TGTGCCTGGAGTGTTAAAGCTGGGGCTCATGAGCAGTTCTTC. It encodes CAWSVKAGAHEQFF.

The chain carries TRBV6-1 and TRBJ2-7, with TRBD2 matching over 13 bases. V was clipped by 11 bases and J by 4 bases; unmatched bases: 8. Germline V gene sequence: CDR1 MNHNS, CDR2 SASEGT. The CDR3 loop spans 14 amino acids. CDR3 sequence (DNA): TGTGCCTCCCAGGGACTAGCGGGAACATACGAGCAGTACTTC. Protein sequence: CASQGLAGTYEQYF.

The gene calls are TRBV7-8 and TRBJ2-7, with a tentative D call TRBD1 (5 bases). Germline lookup yields CDR1 SGHVS and CDR2 FQNEAQ. Trimming shortened V by 3 bases and J by 3 bases, and 15 bases separated the two germline ends. The CDR3 runs 15 residues. The CDR3 nucleotides are TGTGCCAGCAGCTTGGACAAGAACTCTTACTACGAGCAGTACTTC. Amino acids: CASSLDKNSYYEQYF.

The chain is built from TRBV7-2 and TRBJ2-7, with 9 bases that match TRBD1. This CDR3 spans 15 amino acids. V dropped 2 bases and J dropped 2; count of bases not matched to a gene: 4. CDR1 and CDR2 from the germline V gene are SGHTA and FQGNSA. The CDR3 DNA sequence: TGTGCCAGCAGCTTACGGGACAGGGCTACCTACGAGCAGTACTTC. Its translation is CASSLRDRATYEQYF.

The rearrangement uses TRBV6-4 and TRBJ2-3; possible D gene TRBD1, 6 bases. V lost 4 bases, J lost 1 base, and 6 bases lay in between. Germline V gene lookup returns CDR1 MRHNA and CDR2 SNTAGT. The CDR3 sequence is 13 residues long. CDR3 region: CASSAGGTDTQYF. The CDR3 bases are TGTGCCAGCAGTGCAGGGGGCACAGATACGCAGTATTTT.

By share of the sample, this clone is medium-sized. This chain joins TRBV5-4 and TRBJ2-1, with a possible D match to TRBD2 (6 bases). There are 15 residues in the CDR3. V dropped 4 bases and J dropped 4 bases, with 15 bases sitting between them. The germline V gene has CDR1 SGHNT and CDR2 YYREEE (reference sequence). The CDR3 spells CASSPGLELYNEQFF. In DNA, the CDR3 is TGTGCCAGCAGCCCGGGACTCGAGCTATACAATGAGCAGTTCTTC.

This clone was seen more than once but under ten times. The V call is TRBV7-9, the J call TRBJ2-3; D is perhaps TRBD1 (5 bases). This CDR3 is 16 amino acids long. V was cut by 5 bases and J by 6 bases, with 21 bases left in between. Per germline, CDR1 SEHNR and CDR2 FQNEAQ (reference sequence). CDR3 sequence (DNA): TGTGCCAGCAGCCCAAAGGGTGCCCTGGGGCGGGATACGCAGTATTTT. Translation gives CASSPKGALGRDTQYF.

The chain combines TRBV11-2 with TRBJ2-1, with 9 bases fitting TRBD1. Germline CDR1 is SGHAT and CDR2 is FQNNGV. The junction had 2 bases not matched to a gene; V was cut back by 3 bases and J by 5 bases. The CDR3 has 14 amino acids. The CDR3 sequence is CASSFTGGHNEQFF. The CDR3 region has the DNA TGTGCCAGCAGCTTTACAGGGGGCCACAATGAGCAGTTCTTC.

The chain has TRBV29-1 and TRBJ2-3; D possibly corresponds to TRBD2 (5 bases). The germline V gene encodes CDR1 SQVTM and CDR2 ANQGSEA. The CDR3 runs to 15 residues. V was clipped by 6 bases and J by 0 bases, with 16 bases between them. CDR3 loop: CSVPRGGSSTDTQYF. DNA for the CDR3: TGCAGCGTCCCCCGGGGTGGATCTAGCACAGATACGCAGTATTTT.

The chain uses TRBV6-1 and TRBJ1-6, with D hard to call. Germline V gene sequence: CDR1 MNHNS, CDR2 SASEGT. V lost 8 bases and J lost 0, with 8 bases in between. The CDR3 has 14 residues. This CDR3 is CASRRSSYNSPLHF. As DNA, the CDR3 is TGTGCCAGCCGGAGGAGCTCCTATAATTCACCCCTCCACTTT.

This clone has only a few counts. The chain uses TRBV6-1 and TRBJ2-7; D is uncertain. Germline-derived CDR1 and CDR2 are MNHNS and SASEGT. The CDR3 sequence is 12 residues long. V was trimmed by 6 bases and J by 0 bases, leaving 6 bases between them. The DNA of the CDR3 is TGTGCCAGCAGGATGAGCTCCTACGAGCAGTACTTC. Translating gives CASRMSSYEQYF.

This chain uses TRBV7-9 with TRBJ2-1, with TRBD2 matching over 8 bases. The trim removed 5 bases at V and 5 bases at J, leaving 20 bases unmatched. The CDR3 runs to 19 residues. Germline values: CDR1 SEHNR, CDR2 FQNEAQ (reference sequence). This CDR3 reads CASSGSPLNLAGKDNEQFF. The CDR3 DNA reads TGTGCCAGCAGCGGATCCCCATTGAACCTAGCGGGCAAAGACAATGAGCAGTTCTTC.

V usage is TRBV30 and J usage is TRBJ2-3, with a weak D call TRBD1 (5 bases). Trimming stripped 4 bases from V and 0 bases from J, with 29 bases between. The germline gives CDR1 GTSNPN, CDR2 SVGIG (reference sequence). The CDR3 extends over 20 amino acids. In nucleotides, the CDR3 is TGTGCCTGGAAGGGGTGGGAAAATCCACAGACAGCGTCTAGCACAGATACGCAGTATTTT. This sequence encodes CAWKGWENPQTASSTDTQYF.

This clone was picked up a small number of times. The chain recombines TRBV14 with TRBJ1-2; D unclear. Germline V CDR1 and CDR2: SGHDN, FVKESK. V was pared by 2 bases and J by 7 bases, with 11 bases between. The CDR3 runs to 13 residues. This CDR3 is CASSQLPTGGYTF. The CDR3 DNA reads as TGTGCCAGCAGCCAACTGCCTACCGGTGGCTACACCTTC.

This clone has a handful of counts. The chain combines TRBV27 with TRBJ2-3; TRBD2 is a possible D gene (7 bases). Germline V gene data show CDR1 as MNHEY and CDR2 as SMNVEV (reference sequence). Trimming took off 5 bases at V and 5 bases at J, with 11 bases between the two ends. This CDR3 comprises 13 residues. The CDR3 DNA sequence: TGTGCCAGCAGTCCAAGGGGGGGAGATACGCAGTATTTT. Amino acid sequence: CASSPRGGDTQYF.

V usage is TRBV7-9 and J usage is TRBJ2-1; D is uncertain. The CDR3 runs 13 residues. From germline, CDR1 is SEHNR and CDR2 FQNEAQ (reference sequence). V lost 3 bases and J lost 3, with 6 bases in between. This chain's CDR3 is CASSFDNYNEQFF. For the CDR3, the DNA is TGTGCCAGCAGCTTCGACAACTACAATGAGCAGTTCTTC.

The V gene is TRBV19, the J gene TRBJ2-2, with D perhaps TRBD1 (8 bases). Germline V CDR1 and CDR2: LNHDA, SQIVND (reference sequence). The CDR3 extends over 16 amino acids. Trimming pared 8 bases from V and 0 bases from J, leaving 16 bases between. CDR3 amino acids: CASGRDRSANTGELFF. For the CDR3, the DNA is TGTGCCAGTGGGAGGGACAGGAGCGCGAACACCGGGGAGCTGTTTTTT.

This clone has only a few counts. The rearrangement uses TRBV29-1 and TRBJ1-3, with D uncertain. Germline CDR1 reads SQVTM; CDR2 reads ANQGSEA. Trimming took off 4 bases at V and 1 base at J, with 14 bases between the two ends. The CDR3 runs 15 residues. The CDR3: CSVGAQRESGNTIYF. The CDR3 DNA follows: TGCAGCGTTGGAGCCCAAAGGGAGTCTGGAAACACCATATATTTT.

The gene calls are TRBV29-1 and TRBJ1-2; 8 bases fit TRBD1. V lost 3 bases, J lost 0 bases, and 3 bases stayed unmatched. Germline lookup yields CDR1 SQVTM and CDR2 ANQGSEA. This CDR3 is 14 amino acids long. This chain's CDR3 is CSVERTGPNYGYTF. The CDR3 nucleotides are TGCAGCGTTGAGAGGACAGGGCCTAACTATGGCTACACCTTC.

V usage is TRBV6-5 and J usage is TRBJ2-1; perhaps TRBD2 as D (5 bases). This CDR3 has 11 residues. The V and J ends lost 6 bases and 12 bases respectively, with 12 bases between them. Per germline, CDR1 MNHEY and CDR2 SVGAGI. In DNA form, the CDR3 reads TGTGCCAGCAGCACCAGAGGGCGGCAGTTCTTC. It encodes CASSTRGRQFF.

This chain joins TRBV5-8 and TRBJ1-2; 7 nucleotides align to TRBD1. Germline CDR1 and CDR2: SGHTS and YDEGEE. The CDR3 is made up of 13 amino acids. V shed 2 bases, J shed 8 bases, and the junction held 6 bases outside the gene matches. The CDR3, as DNA: TGTGCCAGCAGCTTTGGGCAGGGGGGCGGCTACACCTTC. Translation gives CASSFGQGGGYTF. Variable domain in full (rest from reference TRBV5-8 and TRBJ1-2): EAGVTQSPTHLIKTRGQQATLRCSPISGHTSVYWYQQALGLGLQFLLWYDEGEERNRGNFPPRFSGRQFPNYSSELNVNALELEDSALYLCASSFGQGGGYTFGSGTRLTVV.

This clone was counted only a few times. This rearrangement joins TRBV10-3 to TRBJ1-2; D is undetermined. The germline V gene has CDR1 ENHRY and CDR2 SYGVKD. V was trimmed by 2 bases and J by 7 bases, leaving 17 bases between them. CDR3 length equals 15 residues. The CDR3 loop is CAISESETRVSGYTF. The CDR3 DNA reads as TGTGCCATCAGTGAGAGTGAGACTAGGGTCTCTGGCTACACCTTC.

The rearrangement links TRBV7-8 to TRBJ2-1; 7 bases are a match to TRBD2. The germline V gene has CDR1 SGHVS and CDR2 FQNEAQ. J gave up 0 bases and V 8 bases, and 7 bases lay outside the gene matches. This CDR3 comprises 15 residues. The CDR3 protein is CASHSLAVSYNEQFF. Written as DNA, the CDR3 is TGTGCCAGCCATTCTCTAGCGGTCTCCTACAATGAGCAGTTCTTC.

By sample fraction, this clone is medium-sized. The rearrangement joins TRBV4-3 to TRBJ1-1; TRBD1 matches at 7 bases. The V segment lost 0 bases and the J segment 11 bases; nucleotides outside the gene matches: 12. Germline V gene sequence: CDR1 LGHNA, CDR2 YSLEER. The CDR3 is 15 residues long. The CDR3 loop is CASSQDPSRGAWAFF. CDR3 nucleotide sequence: TGCGCCAGCAGCCAAGATCCCAGCAGGGGGGCCTGGGCTTTCTTT.

This clone was counted a few times. V is TRBV5-6 and J is TRBJ2-7; no reliable D call. CDR1 and CDR2 from the germline V gene are SGHDT and YYEEEE. The V end lost 2 bases, the J end lost 3 bases, and 9 bases lay between the germline ends. This CDR3 is built from 13 residues. CDR3: CASSFQSNYEQYF. The CDR3 DNA reads TGTGCCAGCAGCTTCCAATCAAACTACGAGCAGTACTTC.

The V gene is TRBV7-2, the J gene TRBJ1-2, with unresolved D. This CDR3 has 14 amino acids. The V gene lost 1 base and the J gene lost 2 bases, with 8 bases spanning the gap. Germline CDR1 and CDR2: SGHTA and FQGNSA. The CDR3: CASSLGTVNYGYTF. The CDR3, as DNA: TGTGCCAGCAGCTTAGGTACGGTCAACTATGGCTACACCTTC. The entire variable domain, with the rest obtained from reference TRBV7-2 and TRBJ1-2, is as follows: GAGVSQSPSNKVTEKGKDVELRCDPISGHTALYWYRQSLGQGLEFLIYFQGNSAPDKSGLPSDRFSAERTGGSVSTLTIQRTQQEDSAVYLCASSLGTVNYGYTFGSGTRLTVV.

This clone has a handful of counts. This chain joins TRBV7-2 and TRBJ1-1, with D perhaps matching TRBD1 (6 bases). The V end was cut by 2 bases, the J end by 0 bases, with 10 bases between. CDR1 is SGHTA and CDR2 is FQGNSA in the germline V gene. There are 15 residues in the CDR3. In DNA form, the CDR3 reads TGTGCCAGCAGCTTATTGGGGGCAATGAACACTGAAGCTTTCTTT. This sequence encodes CASSLLGAMNTEAFF. The complete variable domain, with remaining parts taken from reference TRBV7-2 and TRBJ1-1, reads GAGVSQSPSNKVTEKGKDVELRCDPISGHTALYWYRQSLGQGLEFLIYFQGNSAPDKSGLPSDRFSAERTGGSVSTLTIQRTQQEDSAVYLCASSLLGAMNTEAFFGQGTRLTVV.

As for this clone: Other DNA sequences from this sample encode an identical CDR3 as well. The V gene is TRBV7-9, the J gene TRBJ1-4, with 7 bases matching TRBD1. J lost 8 bases, V lost 5 bases, and 11 bases had no gene match. There are 15 residues in the CDR3. Germline loops: CDR1 SEHNR, CDR2 FQNEAQ (reference sequence). CDR3 loop: CASSPTDRVGEKLFF. CDR3 bases: TGTGCCAGCAGCCCCACCGACAGGGTGGGGGAAAAACTGTTTTTT.

The J gene is TRBJ1-1, the V gene TRBV6-1; 8 positions agree with TRBD1. The J segment lost 3 bases and the V segment lost 3 bases, leaving 6 bases of the junction unmatched. This CDR3 is built from 15 residues. Germline V gives CDR1 MNHNS, CDR2 SASEGT. Here the CDR3 DNA reads TGTGCCAGCAGTGACGGGGACAGGTTCGACACTGAAGCTTTCTTT. It is translated as CASSDGDRFDTEAFF.

J is TRBJ2-3 and V is TRBV4-3, with D uncertain. Per the germline V gene, CDR1 is LGHNA and CDR2 is YSLEER. Deletions cut 0 bases from V and 4 bases from J, with 14 bases between. This CDR3 has 16 amino acids. CDR3 coding DNA: TGCGCCAGCAGCCAAGAGGTACAGTTCCCTTCAGATACGCAGTATTTT. Amino acids: CASSQEVQFPSDTQYF.